This T cell receptor (beta chain) was profiled in a study of cytomegalovirus exposure and HLA in healthy donors. Turning to the study itself: Early released data comprised approximately 85 million unique TCRs from HLA-typed donors.

General observations from the study: Previously analyzed data showed that most TCR beta V segments were productive at a frequency of about 87% or about 30%.

On this clone: No antigen is known for it.

The PCR used 60 Vbeta and 13 Jbeta primers. The repertoire was sequenced with immunoSEQ multiplex PCR; TCRdb's copy has only in-frame clones and lacks some. The sample contains 160,000 or so clones, 81% of which appear only once. The CDR3 loop spans 16 amino acids. Germline lookup yields CDR1 SQVTM and CDR2 ANQGSEA. Trimming removed 0 bases at V and 0 bases at J, with 12 bases between. The sequencing sample was made of PBMCs. This chain uses TRBV29-1 with TRBJ1-3; D is undetermined. The source of this sequence is a man in his fifties in good health and CMV-seropositive. This CDR3 is CSVEDDWESSGNTIYF. The CDR3 coding sequence is TGCAGCGTTGAAGATGATTGGGAGAGCTCTGGAAACACCATATATTTT.